Presented here are 16 T cell receptor beta chains from one specimen sequenced in a study of T cell repertoires in aging, cancer and after chemotherapy. TCR beta rearrangements were amplified from peripheral blood genomic DNA. A mixed TRB-A/B primer pool amplified rearranged TRB by multiplex touch-down PCR. TCRdb re-called the multiplex PCR reads through MiXCR, storing one row per CDR3 protein. The table includes roughly 6,400 distinct CDR3 sequences, roughly 51% detected once. Input material: blood. The receptors come from a human donor with a solid tumor.

This chain joins TRBV7-9 and TRBJ2-7; 9 bases match TRBD1. The ends lost 0 bases at V and 2 bases at J; junction bases unmatched: 5. The CDR3 has 16 residues. The germline V gene has CDR1 SEHNR and CDR2 FQNEAQ (reference sequence). CDR3 nucleotide sequence: TGTGCCAGCAGCTTAGCCGGGACAGGGTACCCCTACGAGCAGTACTTC. It translates to CASSLAGTGYPYEQYF.

The V and J genes are TRBV10-3 and TRBJ2-1; 11 bases are shared with TRBD2. The CDR3 runs to 16 residues. Germline CDR1 reads ENHRY; CDR2 reads SYGVKD. The V gene end was trimmed by 3 bases and the J gene end by 10 bases; junction bases not matched to a gene: 11. The CDR3 sequence is CAISDALAGGGGEQFF. In DNA form, the CDR3 reads TGTGCCATCAGTGACGCCCTAGCGGGAGGCGGGGGAGAGCAGTTCTTC.

This clonotype was found a few times. The V and J genes are TRBV6-2 or TRBV6-3 and TRBJ1-4; no firm D call. Trimming pared 8 bases from V and 6 bases from J, leaving 16 bases between. Germline assignment: CDR1 MNHEY and CDR2 SVGEGT. The CDR3 runs 14 residues. CDR3 in amino acids: CASLGRPGYEKLFF. The CDR3 DNA follows: TGTGCCAGCCTGGGTCGTCCGGGGTATGAAAAACTGTTTTTT.

DNA of the CDR3: TGTGCCACCAGCAGGGAGGATGGGTCGTACAATGAGCAGTTCTTC. This translates into CATSREDGSYNEQFF. The chain employs TRBV15 and TRBJ2-1, with D possibly being TRBD2 (5 bases). Trimming stripped 3 bases from V and 4 bases from J, with 13 bases between. The CDR3 runs to 15 residues. CDR1 LNHNV and CDR2 YYDKDF come from the germline V gene (reference sequence).

V gene TRBV6-6 combines with J gene TRBJ2-3, with D uncertain. The ends were cut back, 5 bases at V and 2 bases at J, with 8 bases in the middle. CDR1 and CDR2 (germline): MNHNY, SVGAGI (reference sequence). The CDR3 consists of 13 residues. In nucleotides, the CDR3 is TGTGCCAGCAGTGGTGAGAACACAGATACGCAGTATTTT. Encoded protein: CASSGENTDTQYF.

V gene TRBV29-1 combines with J gene TRBJ1-3; D possibly corresponds to TRBD1 (5 bases). The CDR3 contains 13 residues. Germline CDR1 is SQVTM and CDR2 is ANQGSEA. With 7 bases removed from V and 2 bases from J, the gap between germline ends came to 12 bases. The CDR3 DNA reads as TGCAGCGCGTGGGGGGTAACTGGAAACACCATATATTTT. Residues: CSAWGVTGNTIYF.

In this sample, this clonotype turned up a few times. J is TRBJ1-4 and V is TRBV15; D is undetermined. V lost 0 bases to trimming and J lost 4 bases, with 0 bases between them. Germline assignment: CDR1 LNHNV and CDR2 YYDKDF (reference sequence). CDR3 length: 12 amino acids. Here the CDR3 reads CATSRDNEKLFF. CDR3 coding DNA: TGTGCCACCAGCAGAGATAATGAAAAACTGTTTTTT.

The V gene is TRBV18, the J gene TRBJ2-7; possibly TRBD2 for D (5 bases). The CDR3 is 15 residues long. Trimming removed 3 bases at V and 3 bases at J, with 15 bases between. Per germline, CDR1 KGHSH and CDR2 LQKENI. The CDR3 DNA sequence: TGTGCCAGCTCACCCGGGATAAACACAGACTACGAGCAGTACTTC. Its protein is CASSPGINTDYEQYF.

The chain carries TRBV24-1 and TRBJ2-3; 10 bases map to TRBD2. Trimming at V came to 12 bases and at J to 2 bases, leaving 7 bases not matched to a gene. This CDR3 contains 14 residues. Germline V gene sequence: CDR1 KGHDR, CDR2 SFDVKD. The CDR3 bases are TGTGCCGTTGAAAGCGGGAGGGACACAGATACGCAGTATTTT. Its translation: CAVESGRDTDTQYF.

The CDR3 DNA is TGTGCCAGCAGTACAGGGGGGGAAGGCTACACCTTC. Protein product: CASSTGGEGYTF. The chain couples TRBV12-3 or TRBV12-4 to TRBJ1-2, with 8 bases identical to TRBD1. This CDR3 region has 12 residues. Trimming removed 5 bases from V and 8 bases from J; junction bases left unmatched: 4.

The chain has TRBV7-6 and TRBJ2-2; no clear D gene. CDR3 length equals 12 residues. Trimming cost V 1 base and J 5 bases, with 2 bases left between them. The germline CDR1 and CDR2 sequences are SGHVS and FNYEAQ. The CDR3 DNA follows: TGTGCCAGCAGCTTAGTGACCGGGGAGCTGTTTTTT. This encodes CASSLVTGELFF.

This chain connects TRBV7-9 to TRBJ2-5; maybe TRBD1 (6 bases). V gave up 3 bases and J gave up 5 bases, with 22 bases separating them. The germline CDR1 and CDR2 sequences are SEHNR and FQNEAQ (reference sequence). This CDR3 spans 17 amino acids. The CDR3 sequence: CASSFSFLRGPKETQYF. Written as DNA, the CDR3 is TGTGCCAGCAGCTTCAGCTTTCTCAGGGGCCCCAAGGAGACCCAGTACTTC.

This clonotype was counted only a few times. V is TRBV7-2 and J is TRBJ1-6; maybe TRBD1 (5 bases). V was pared by 0 bases and J by 6 bases, with 9 bases between. Germline CDR1 is SGHTA and CDR2 is FQGNSA. This CDR3 has 15 amino acids. Here the CDR3 DNA reads TGTGCCAGCAGCTTAGCTGGGGCCAGTAATTCACCCCTCCACTTT. Encoded protein: CASSLAGASNSPLHF.

CDR3 protein: CASSFANTGELFF. As DNA, the CDR3 is TGTGCCAGCAGTTTTGCGAACACCGGGGAGCTGTTTTTT. The chain employs TRBV12-3 or TRBV12-4 and TRBJ2-2; D uncertain. The CDR3 consists of 13 residues. V was trimmed by 3 bases and J by 0 bases, leaving 2 bases between them.

The chain carries TRBV30 and TRBJ1-4; a possible D gene is TRBD1 (5 bases). V dropped 2 bases and J dropped 5 bases, with 21 bases sitting between them. The CDR3 is 17 residues long. The germline CDR1 and CDR2 sequences are GTSNPN and SVGIG (reference sequence). The CDR3 nucleotides are TGTGCCTGGAGTCTACAGGCCCCCGGGCGTCCAAATGAAAAACTGTTTTTT. This translates into CAWSLQAPGRPNEKLFF. Variable domain in full (rest from reference TRBV30 and TRBJ1-4): SQTIHQWPATLVQPVGSPLSLECTVEGTSNPNLYWYRQAAGRGLQLLFYSVGIGQISSEVPQNLSASRPQDRQFILSSKKLLLSDSGFYLCAWSLQAPGRPNEKLFFGSGTQLSVL.

This chain uses TRBV12-3 or TRBV12-4 with TRBJ1-2; D is perhaps TRBD1 (6 bases). The CDR3 sequence is 16 residues long. The V end was cut by 6 bases, the J end by 5 bases, with 22 bases between. The CDR3 spells CASRPLHWGLKYGYTF. The CDR3 DNA sequence: TGTGCCAGCAGACCACTCCACTGGGGGCTAAAATATGGCTACACCTTC.